This T cell receptor beta chain was recorded in a study of T cell repertoires in cytomegalovirus infection (dated by TCRdb to between 2018 and 2020). With regard to the full study: Donor HLA type was relevant to the analysis, because carriage of CMV infection together with the matching HLA type was indicated by public TCR beta signatures.

The research as a whole found: The ex vivo response was dominated by HLA-C-restricted CMV-specific TCR beta clonotypes, which also provided the single most frequent clonotype in two of eight donors. Cumulative frequency of public TCR beta family members discriminated carriers of CMV infection plus the relevant HLA type in this cohort and an independent roughly 340-donor cohort.

This clonotype was seen a handful of times. Its antigen has not been determined. No qualities accompany the bases; no much larger clone lies one base away. The sequencing machine was an Illumina HiSeq 1500. TCRdb trimmed public reads at Q25 via fastp, called clones via MiXCR and kept in-frame beta chains. Each entry merges the rows of one CDR3 protein and shows their most common DNA and genes. For this sample there are about 190,000 distinct CDR3 sequences; roughly 28% appear just once. Together, the top ten hold roughly 31% of the sample. V is pared back by 5 bases and J by 4 bases, with 15 bases lying between the germline termini. The CDR3 numbers 15 residues from cysteine through phenylalanine. Of all the DNA, just the CDR3 is kept, 45 bases in frame from base 1. The CDR1 and CDR2 encoded by the germline V gene (reference sequence) are LNHDA and SQIVND.

Material for sequencing was PBMCs. The sequence derives from a human donor in good health (CMV status not recorded). Some clones in this sample may be carry-over from other donors' samples. This chain is built from TRBV19 and TRBJ1-5, and perhaps TRBD1 as D gene, on 5 matching bases. The CDR3 loop reads CASSWGQGGNQPQHF. At the DNA level, the sequence is TGTGCCAGTAGTTGGGGTCAGGGAGGTAATCAGCCCCAGCATTTT.